This TCR beta chain comes out of a study of T cell responses to AZD1222 COVID-19 vaccine. Method: immunoSEQ multiplex PCR; TCRdb's copy keeps in-frame clones and lacks some. In the table there are 25,000 to 35,000 clones, approximately 89% of which are singletons. Trimming left V 0 bases short and J 3 bases short, with 11 bases between. The V gene's germline CDR1 is SGHNT and CDR2 YYREEE (reference sequence). The CDR3 extends over 15 amino acids. The source of this sequence is an adult in good health. V and J are TRBV5-4 and TRBJ2-3; D is unresolved. The starting material was peripheral blood, obtained on day 0 of AZD1222 vaccination. CDR3 region: CASSLDLGSTDTQYF. The CDR3 DNA reads TGTGCCAGCAGCTTGGATCTAGGTTCGACAGATACGCAGTATTTT. Supplemented by reference TRBV5-4 and TRBJ2-3, the full variable domain reads ETGVTQSPTHLIKTRGQQVTLRCSSQSGHNTVSWYQQALGQGPQFIFQYYREEENGRGNFPPRFSGLQFPNYSSELNVNALELDDSALYLCASSLDLGSTDTQYFGPGTRLTVL.